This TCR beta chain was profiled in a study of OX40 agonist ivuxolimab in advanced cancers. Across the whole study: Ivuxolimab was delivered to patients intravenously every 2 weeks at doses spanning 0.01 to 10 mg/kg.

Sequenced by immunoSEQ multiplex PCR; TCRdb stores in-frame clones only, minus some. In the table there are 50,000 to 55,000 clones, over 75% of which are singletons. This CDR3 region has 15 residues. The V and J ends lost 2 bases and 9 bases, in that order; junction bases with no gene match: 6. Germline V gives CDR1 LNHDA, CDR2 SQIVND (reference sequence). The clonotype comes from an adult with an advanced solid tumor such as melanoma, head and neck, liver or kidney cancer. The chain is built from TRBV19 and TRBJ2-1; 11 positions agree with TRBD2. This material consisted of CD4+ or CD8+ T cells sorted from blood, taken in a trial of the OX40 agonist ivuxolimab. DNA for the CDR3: TGTGCCAGTAGTATATATTTAGCGGGAGGGCCTGAGCAGTTCTTC. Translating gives CASSIYLAGGPEQFF.